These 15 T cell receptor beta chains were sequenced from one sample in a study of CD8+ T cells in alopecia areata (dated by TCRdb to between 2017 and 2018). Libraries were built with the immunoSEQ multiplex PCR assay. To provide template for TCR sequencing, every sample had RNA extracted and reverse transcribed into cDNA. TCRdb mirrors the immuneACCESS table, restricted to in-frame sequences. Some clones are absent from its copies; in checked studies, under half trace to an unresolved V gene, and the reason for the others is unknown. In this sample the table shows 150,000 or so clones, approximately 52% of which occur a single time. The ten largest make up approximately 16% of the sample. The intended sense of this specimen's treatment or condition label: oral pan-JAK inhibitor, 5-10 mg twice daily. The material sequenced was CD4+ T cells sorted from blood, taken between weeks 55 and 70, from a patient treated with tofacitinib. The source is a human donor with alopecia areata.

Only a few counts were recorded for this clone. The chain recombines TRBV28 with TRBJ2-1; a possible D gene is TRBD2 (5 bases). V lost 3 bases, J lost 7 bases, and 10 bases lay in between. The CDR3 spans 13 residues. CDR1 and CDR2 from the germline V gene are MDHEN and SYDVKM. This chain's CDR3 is CASSLLSGNEQFF. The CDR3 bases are TGTGCCAGCAGTTTGTTGTCGGGAAATGAGCAGTTCTTC. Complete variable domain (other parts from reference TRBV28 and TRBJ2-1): DVKVTQSSRYLVKRTGEKVFLECVQDMDHENMFWYRQDPGLGLRLIYFSYDVKMKEKGDIPEGYSVSREKKERFSLILESASTNQTSMYLCASSLLSGNEQFFGPGTRLTVL.

The CDR3 nucleotides are TGCAGCGCCTCGGGGACACCCAATGAGCAAGAGACCCAGTACTTC. Protein: CSASGTPNEQETQYF. The chain carries TRBV29-1 and TRBJ2-5; tentative D call: TRBD1 (6 bases). Germline V gene lookup returns CDR1 SQVTM and CDR2 ANQGSEA. Trimming left V 7 bases short and J 2 bases short, with 20 bases between. CDR3 size: 15 residues.

CDR3 DNA: TGTGCCAGCAGCTTAGTCGCAGGAGGTCGAGAGCAGTACTTC. It encodes CASSLVAGGREQYF. The chain links TRBV7-9 to TRBJ2-7, with a weak D call TRBD2 (5 bases). This CDR3 has 14 amino acids. The V gene's germline CDR1 is SEHNR and CDR2 FQNEAQ (reference sequence). Trimming pared 1 base from V and 7 bases from J, leaving 14 bases between.

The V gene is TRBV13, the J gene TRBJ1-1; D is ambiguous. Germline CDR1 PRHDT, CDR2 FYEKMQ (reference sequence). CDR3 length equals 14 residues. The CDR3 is CAATRVGLNTEAFF. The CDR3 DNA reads TGTGCGGCAACCCGTGTAGGGTTGAACACTGAAGCTTTCTTT.

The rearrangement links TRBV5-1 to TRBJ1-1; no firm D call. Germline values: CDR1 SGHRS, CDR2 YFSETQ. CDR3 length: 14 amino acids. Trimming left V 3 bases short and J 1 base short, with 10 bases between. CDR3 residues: CASSSLLTNTEAFF. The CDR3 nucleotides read TGCGCCAGCAGCTCCCTACTAACGAACACTGAAGCTTTCTTT. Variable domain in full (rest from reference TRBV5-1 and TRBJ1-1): KAGVTQTPRYLIKTRGQQVTLSCSPISGHRSVSWYQQTPGQGLQFLFEYFSETQRNKGNFPGRFSGRQFSNSRSEMNVSTLELGDSALYLCASSSLLTNTEAFFGQGTRLTVV.

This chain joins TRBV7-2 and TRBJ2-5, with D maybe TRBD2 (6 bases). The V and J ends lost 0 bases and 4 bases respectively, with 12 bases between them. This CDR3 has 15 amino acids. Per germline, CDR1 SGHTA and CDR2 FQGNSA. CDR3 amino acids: CASSLAWLARETQYF. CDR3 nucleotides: TGTGCCAGCAGCTTAGCGTGGCTAGCGCGAGAGACCCAGTACTTC.

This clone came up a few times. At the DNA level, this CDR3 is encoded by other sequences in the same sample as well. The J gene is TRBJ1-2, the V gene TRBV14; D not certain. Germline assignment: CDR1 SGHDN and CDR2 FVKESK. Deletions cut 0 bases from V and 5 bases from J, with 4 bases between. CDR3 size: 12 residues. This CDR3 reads CASSQEAYGYTF. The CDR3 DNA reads TGTGCCAGCAGCCAAGAAGCATATGGCTACACCTTC.

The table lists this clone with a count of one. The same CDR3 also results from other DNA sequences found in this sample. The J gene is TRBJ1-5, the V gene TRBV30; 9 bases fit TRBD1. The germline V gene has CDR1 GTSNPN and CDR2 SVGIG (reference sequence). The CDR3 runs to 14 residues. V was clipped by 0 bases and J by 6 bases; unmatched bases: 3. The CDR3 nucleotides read TGTGCCTGGAGTGTTGGACAGGGGTCTCAGCCCCAGCATTTT. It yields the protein CAWSVGQGSQPQHF.

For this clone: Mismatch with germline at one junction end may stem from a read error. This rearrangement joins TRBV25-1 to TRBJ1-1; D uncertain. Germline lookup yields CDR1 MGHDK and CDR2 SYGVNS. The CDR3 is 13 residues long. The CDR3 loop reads CASRAVGERFAVF. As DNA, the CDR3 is TGTGCCAGCAGGGCCGTCGGGGAGCGGTTTGCTGTCTTT.

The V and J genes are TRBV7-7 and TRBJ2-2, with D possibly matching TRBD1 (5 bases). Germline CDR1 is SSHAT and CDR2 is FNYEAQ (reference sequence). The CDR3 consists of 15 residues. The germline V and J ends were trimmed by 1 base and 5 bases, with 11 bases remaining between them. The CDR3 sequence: CASSLVAGFTGELFF. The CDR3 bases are TGTGCCAGCAGCTTAGTCGCAGGGTTTACCGGGGAGCTGTTTTTT.

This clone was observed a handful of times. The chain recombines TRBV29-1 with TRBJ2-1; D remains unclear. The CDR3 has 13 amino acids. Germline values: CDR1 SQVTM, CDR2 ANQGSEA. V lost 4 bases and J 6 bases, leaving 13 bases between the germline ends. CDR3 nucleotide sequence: TGCAGCGTTGTACCCCGTGACACCAATGAGCAGTTCTTC. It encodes CSVVPRDTNEQFF.

This CDR3 is CASSQGGMADTQYF. CDR3 nucleotides: TGTGCCAGCAGCCAGGGGGGGATGGCAGATACGCAGTATTTT. V and J are TRBV4-2 and TRBJ2-3; 7 bases agree with TRBD2. In germline, CDR1 is LGHNA, CDR2 YNFKEQ. V lost 3 bases, J lost 4 bases, and 4 bases stayed unmatched. This CDR3 region has 14 residues.

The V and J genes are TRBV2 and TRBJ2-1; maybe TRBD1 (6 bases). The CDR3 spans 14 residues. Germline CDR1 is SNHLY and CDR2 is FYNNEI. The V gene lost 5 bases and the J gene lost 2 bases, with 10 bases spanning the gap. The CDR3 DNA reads TGTGCCAGCAGTTCCGGACAGACCTACAATGAGCAGTTCTTC. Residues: CASSSGQTYNEQFF.

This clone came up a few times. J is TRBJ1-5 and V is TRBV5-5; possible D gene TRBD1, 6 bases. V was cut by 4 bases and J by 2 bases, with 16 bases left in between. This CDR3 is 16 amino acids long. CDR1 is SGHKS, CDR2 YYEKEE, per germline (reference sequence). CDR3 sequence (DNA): TGTGCCAGCAGCGCGACTACAGGGATCGGCAATCAGCCCCAGCATTTT. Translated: CASSATTGIGNQPQHF.

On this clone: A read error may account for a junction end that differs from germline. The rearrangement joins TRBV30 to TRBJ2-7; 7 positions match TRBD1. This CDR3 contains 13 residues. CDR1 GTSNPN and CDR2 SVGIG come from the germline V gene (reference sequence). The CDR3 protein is CAGRQGMPYEQYF. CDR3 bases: TGTGCCGGGAGACAGGGAATGCCCTACGAGCAGTACTTC.